This T cell receptor (beta chain) was observed in a study of shared clonotypes between healthy human individuals. As handled by the study authors: Junction-only immunoSEQ data arrived without quality scores, meaning filtering differed. The assay was immunoSEQ multiplex PCR, and TCRdb's table has in-frame clones only and misses some. V and J calls and clone size follow that table, whereas D and trimming were derived from the DNA. The sample records 850,000 to 1,100,000 clones, approximately 80% being singletons. Germline CDR1 SGHRS, CDR2 YFSETQ. CDR3 length: 14 residues. V was cut by 5 bases and J by 4 bases, with 13 bases left in between. This clone was picked up a small number of times.

The rearrangement joins TRBV5-1 to TRBJ1-5, with a possible D match to TRBD1 (5 bases). Material for sequencing was memory CD4+ T cells from PBMCs. Indicated subset: CD45RA-negative fraction. This TCR derives from a man younger than 30 in good health. Some clones in this sample may be carry-over from other donors' samples. CDR3 sequence: CASRIDGGNQPQHF. The CDR3 DNA is TGCGCCAGCAGAATCGACGGGGGAAATCAGCCCCAGCATTTT.